Shown below are 13 T cell receptor beta chains from a single sample sequenced in a study of blood T cell repertoires in COVID-19. Repertoires were generated with immunoSEQ multiplex PCR, while TCRdb's copy carries only in-frame clones and drops some. Of around 160,000 clones listed, 65% to 85% were seen once; the top ten hold over 10%. Sequencing was done on a sample of peripheral blood. The source of these receptors is a man aged 55 to 70 with active or convalescent COVID-19.

The chain uses TRBV7-9 and TRBJ1-1; D is possibly TRBD1 (5 bases). Trimming removed 5 bases at V and 1 base at J, with 23 bases between. The germline V gene has CDR1 SEHNR and CDR2 FQNEAQ (reference sequence). The CDR3 length is 18 residues. This chain's CDR3 is CASSPSRVARVPNTEAFF. In DNA, the CDR3 is TGTGCCAGCAGCCCCTCCAGGGTTGCTCGTGTCCCGAACACTGAAGCTTTCTTT.

The CDR3 coding sequence is TGTGCCAGCAGCCAACCGGGTTTTGGTGGCTACACCTTC. It encodes CASSQPGFGGYTF. The rearrangement joins TRBV3-1 (or the pseudogene TRBV3-2) to TRBJ1-2; D remains ambiguous. The CDR3 consists of 13 residues. The V end lost 2 bases, the J end lost 7 bases, and 11 bases lay between the germline ends. Looked up from germline, CDR1 is LGHDT and CDR2 is YNNKEL (reference sequence).

The rearrangement joins TRBV19 to TRBJ1-5, with D tentatively TRBD1 (5 bases). Per germline, CDR1 LNHDA and CDR2 SQIVND (reference sequence). The V end lost 5 bases, the J end lost 2 bases, and 16 bases lay between the germline ends. CDR3 length: 16 residues. CDR3: CASSAPGLRGNQPQHF. CDR3 nucleotides: TGTGCCAGTAGTGCTCCGGGACTGAGGGGCAATCAGCCCCAGCATTTT.

This clone has a single count. The rearrangement uses TRBV7-2 and TRBJ1-4; the D is unclear. Trimming removed 1 base from V and 2 bases from J, with 8 bases in between. Germline assignment: CDR1 SGHTA and CDR2 FQGNSA. CDR3 length: 15 residues. The CDR3 is CASSLVARTNEKLFF. The CDR3 DNA is TGTGCCAGCAGCTTAGTCGCCAGGACTAATGAAAAACTGTTTTTT.

In its sample, this clone was seen many times. This chain uses TRBV27 with TRBJ2-6; D is uncertain. Germline CDR1 reads MNHEY; CDR2 reads SMNVEV (reference sequence). V gave up 5 bases and J gave up 0 bases, with 5 bases separating them. This CDR3 has 14 amino acids. The CDR3 protein is CASSGHSGANVLTF. The CDR3 coding sequence is TGTGCCAGCAGTGGGCACTCTGGGGCCAACGTCCTGACTTTC.

The V call is TRBV7-3, the J call TRBJ2-5, with 10 bases fitting TRBD2. V dropped 3 bases and J dropped 2; count of bases not matched to a gene: 3. Germline CDR1 and CDR2: SGHTA and FQGTGA. The CDR3 runs to 15 residues. CDR3 amino acids: CASSFSGGDQETQYF. Here the CDR3 DNA reads TGTGCCAGCAGCTTCAGCGGGGGGGATCAAGAGACCCAGTACTTC.

This clone was counted between two and nine times. The genes are TRBV2 and TRBJ2-3, with TRBD2 identical over 7 bases. Trimming took 8 bases from V and 3 from J; bases not matched to a gene: 8. The CDR3 spans 14 residues. Germline V gene lookup returns CDR1 SNHLY and CDR2 FYNNEI. The CDR3 region has the DNA TGTGCCAGCGGGAGGGCGGCCGAGACAGATACGCAGTATTTT. As protein: CASGRAAETDTQYF.

The chain uses TRBV19 and TRBJ2-2; TRBD2 is a possible D gene (5 bases). This CDR3 region has 15 residues. Germline-derived CDR1 and CDR2 are LNHDA and SQIVND (reference sequence). Trimming removed 2 bases at V and 4 bases at J, with 11 bases between. CDR3 DNA: TGTGCCAGTAGTATATGGGGAGCGCTCACCGGGGAGCTGTTTTTT. Its translation is CASSIWGALTGELFF.

J is TRBJ1-2 and V is TRBV30, with TRBD1 as a possible D gene (6 bases). The CDR3 length is 11 residues. CDR1 GTSNPN and CDR2 SVGIG come from the germline V gene (reference sequence). V was cut by 4 bases and J by 8 bases, with 11 bases left in between. CDR3 coding DNA: TGTGCCTGGAATCAGGGGCGCGGCTACACCTTC. Its protein is CAWNQGRGYTF.

This clone was seen repeatedly, ten times or more. The chain links TRBV19 to TRBJ2-2, with D tentatively TRBD1 (6 bases). V was cut by 6 bases and J by 5 bases, with 19 bases left in between. Germline V lookup: CDR1 LNHDA, CDR2 SQIVND (reference sequence). The CDR3 sequence is 16 residues long. In DNA form, the CDR3 reads TGTGCCAGTAGGTCCAGAACAGGGCGAACGACCGGGGAGCTGTTTTTT. As protein: CASRSRTGRTTGELFF.

The chain combines TRBV19 with TRBJ2-1; D perhaps matches TRBD1 (5 bases). CDR3 length: 12 residues. Trimming removed 6 bases from V and 8 bases from J, with 11 bases in between. Germline values: CDR1 LNHDA, CDR2 SQIVND (reference sequence). CDR3: CASRPRGDEQFF. The DNA for the CDR3 is TGTGCCAGTAGGCCTAGGGGCGATGAGCAGTTCTTC.

The chain employs TRBV19 and TRBJ2-1, with D possibly matching TRBD2 (5 bases). The ends were cut back, 0 bases at V and 9 bases at J, with 15 bases in the middle. The germline CDR1 and CDR2 sequences are LNHDA and SQIVND (reference sequence). The CDR3 consists of 15 residues. The CDR3 is CASSIEVGVLSEQFF. CDR3 DNA: TGTGCCAGTAGTATAGAGGTGGGAGTTCTAAGTGAGCAGTTCTTC.

The V and J genes are TRBV6-6 and TRBJ1-2; possible D gene TRBD1, 6 bases. From germline, CDR1 is MNHNY and CDR2 SVGAGI (reference sequence). The CDR3 covers 12 residues. V lost 10 bases and J lost 3, with 12 bases in between. In nucleotides, the CDR3 is TGTGCCACTACGTACAGGGACTATGGCTACACCTTC. It yields the protein CATTYRDYGYTF.